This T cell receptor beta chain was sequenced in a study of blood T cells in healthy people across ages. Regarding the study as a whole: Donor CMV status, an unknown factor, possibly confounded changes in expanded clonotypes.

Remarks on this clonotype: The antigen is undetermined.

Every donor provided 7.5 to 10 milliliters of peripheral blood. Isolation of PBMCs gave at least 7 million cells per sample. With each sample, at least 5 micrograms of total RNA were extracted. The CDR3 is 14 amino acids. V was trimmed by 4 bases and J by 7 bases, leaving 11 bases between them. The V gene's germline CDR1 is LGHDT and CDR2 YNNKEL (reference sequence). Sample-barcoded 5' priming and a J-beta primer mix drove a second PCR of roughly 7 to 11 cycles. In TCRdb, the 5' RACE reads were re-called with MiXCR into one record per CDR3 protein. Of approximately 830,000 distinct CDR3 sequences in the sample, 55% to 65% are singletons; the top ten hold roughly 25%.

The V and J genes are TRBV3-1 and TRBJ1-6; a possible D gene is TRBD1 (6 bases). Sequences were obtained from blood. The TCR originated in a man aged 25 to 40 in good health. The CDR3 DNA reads TGTGCCAGCAGCCCGAGGGGGGAAAATTCACCCCTCCACTTT. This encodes CASSPRGENSPLHF.